Listed below are T cell receptor beta chains from one sample, sequenced in a study of cytomegalovirus exposure and HLA in healthy donors. Produced via immunoSEQ multiplex PCR; TCRdb's table is partial and in-frame only. Among 120,000 or so clones, around 81% were seen once, and the ten largest hold 2% to 2.5%. The material sequenced was PBMCs. The receptor set was obtained from a woman aged 40 to 50 in good health and CMV-seronegative. Both conserved end residues are part of each CDR3. The order of the fields is J gene, V gene, D gene, CDR3 protein. The D gene is left open where the match is weak.

j_gene: TRBJ2-7; v_gene: TRBV27; d_gene: TRBD1; CDR3aa: CASSSPGQTYEQYF
j_gene: TRBJ2-2; v_gene: TRBV7-2; d_gene: TRBD1; CDR3aa: CASRRPGTGVTGELFF
j_gene: TRBJ1-1; v_gene: TRBV29-1; d_gene: .; CDR3aa: CSVQWGGTEAFF
j_gene: TRBJ1-5; v_gene: TRBV30; d_gene: .; CDR3aa: CALKSGELRGNQPQHF
j_gene: TRBJ1-5; v_gene: TRBV6-1; d_gene: .; CDR3aa: CASSEAGGSGQPQHF
j_gene: TRBJ1-5; v_gene: TRBV9; d_gene: .; CDR3aa: CASSVGSGSQPQHF
j_gene: .; v_gene: TRBV18; d_gene: TRBD2; CDR3aa: CASSPLSAGGTYEQYF
j_gene: TRBJ2-5; v_gene: TRBV19; d_gene: TRBD1; CDR3aa: CASSTTGTGWETQYF
j_gene: TRBJ1-1; v_gene: TRBV7-9; d_gene: .; CDR3aa: CASSLGAIF
j_gene: TRBJ2-1; v_gene: TRBV10-1; d_gene: TRBD2; CDR3aa: CASSEGGGGLSYNEQFF
j_gene: TRBJ2-3; v_gene: TRBV7-9; d_gene: TRBD2; CDR3aa: CASSLASGGFTDTQYF
j_gene: TRBJ2-5; v_gene: TRBV6-1; d_gene: TRBD2; CDR3aa: CASSGRLAGSQETQYF
j_gene: TRBJ2-1; v_gene: TRBV19; d_gene: TRBD2; CDR3aa: CASSLLADSYNEQFF
j_gene: TRBJ1-1; v_gene: TRBV7-2; d_gene: TRBD1; CDR3aa: CASSPTGVTEAFF
j_gene: TRBJ1-1; v_gene: TRBV7-3; d_gene: TRBD1; CDR3aa: CASSLRPPGQGATEAFF
j_gene: TRBJ1-4; v_gene: TRBV19; d_gene: .; CDR3aa: CASCYRAREKLFF
j_gene: TRBJ2-7; v_gene: TRBV6-5; d_gene: TRBD2; CDR3aa: CASSRGGYEQYF
j_gene: TRBJ2-7; v_gene: TRBV9; d_gene: .; CDR3aa: CASSAQGYEQYF
j_gene: TRBJ1-1; v_gene: TRBV7-9; d_gene: .; CDR3aa: CASSLADFAEAFF
j_gene: TRBJ1-2; v_gene: TRBV28; d_gene: .; CDR3aa: CASQYANYGYTF
j_gene: TRBJ1-2; v_gene: TRBV7-2; d_gene: .; CDR3aa: CASSFEALYGYTF
j_gene: TRBJ1-2; v_gene: TRBV5-1; d_gene: .; CDR3aa: CASSLEGQGSFGGYTF
j_gene: TRBJ1-2; v_gene: TRBV18; d_gene: .; CDR3aa: CASSPMGAQSYGYTF
j_gene: TRBJ1-2; v_gene: TRBV2; d_gene: .; CDR3aa: CASRGGGWGGYTF
j_gene: TRBJ2-3; v_gene: TRBV27; d_gene: .; CDR3aa: CASSRGTGLSTDTQYF
j_gene: TRBJ2-7; v_gene: TRBV7-8; d_gene: .; CDR3aa: CASSPLTGQYF